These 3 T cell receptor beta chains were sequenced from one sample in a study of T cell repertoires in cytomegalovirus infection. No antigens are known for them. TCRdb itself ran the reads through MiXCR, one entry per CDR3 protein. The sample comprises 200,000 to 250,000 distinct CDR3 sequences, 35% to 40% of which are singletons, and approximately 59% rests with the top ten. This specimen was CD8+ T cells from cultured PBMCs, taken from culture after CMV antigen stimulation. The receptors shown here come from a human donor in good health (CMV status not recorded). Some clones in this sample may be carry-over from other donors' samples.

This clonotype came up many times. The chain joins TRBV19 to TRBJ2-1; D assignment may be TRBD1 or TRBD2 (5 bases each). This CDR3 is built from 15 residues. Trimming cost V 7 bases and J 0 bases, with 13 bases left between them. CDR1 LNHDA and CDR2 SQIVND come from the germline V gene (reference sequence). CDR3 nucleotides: TGTGCCAGTACCCTGGGGGTAAGCTCCTACAATGAGCAGTTCTTC. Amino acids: CASTLGVSSYNEQFF.

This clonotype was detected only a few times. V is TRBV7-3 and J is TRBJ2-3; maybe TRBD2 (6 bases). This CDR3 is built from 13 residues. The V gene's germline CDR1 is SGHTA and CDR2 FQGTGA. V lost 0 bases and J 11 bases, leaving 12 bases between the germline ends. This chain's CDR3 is CASSLTGLRGQYF. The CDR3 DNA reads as TGTGCCAGCAGCTTAACGGGACTCCGGGGGCAGTATTTT.

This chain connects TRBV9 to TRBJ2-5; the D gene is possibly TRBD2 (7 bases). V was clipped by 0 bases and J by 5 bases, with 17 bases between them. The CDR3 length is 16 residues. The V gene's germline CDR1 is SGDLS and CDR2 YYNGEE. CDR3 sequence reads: CASSVVAGGGGETQYF. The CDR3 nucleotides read TGTGCCAGCAGCGTAGTGGCCGGGGGAGGGGGGGAGACCCAGTACTTC.